These 26 T cell receptor beta chains were sequenced from one sample in a study of shared clonotypes between healthy human individuals. Measured with immunoSEQ multiplex PCR; TCRdb has only the in-frame clones, and not every one. This repertoire shows some 2,000,000 clones, 90% to 95% found once; its top ten account for 0.13%. The sample taken for sequencing was naive CD4+ T cells sorted from blood. As to subset: CD45RA+ positively selected. These receptors originate from a man aged 18-30 years in good health.

J is TRBJ2-1 and V is TRBV6-5, with D uncertain. The CDR3 consists of 15 residues. Trimming left V 4 bases short and J 0 bases short, with 10 bases between. Germline assignment: CDR1 MNHEY and CDR2 SVGAGI. CDR3 protein: CASSSRTRSYNEQFF. The CDR3 nucleotides are TGTGCCAGCAGTTCACGAACCCGCTCCTACAATGAGCAGTTCTTC.

This clone was seen just once. The same CDR3 can be traced to other DNA sequences in this sample. This chain joins TRBV18 and TRBJ2-5, with 10 nucleotides matching TRBD1. Trimming removed 3 bases from V and 2 bases from J; junction bases left unmatched: 3. Per the germline V gene, CDR1 is KGHSH and CDR2 is LQKENI. This CDR3 region has 15 residues. CDR3 amino acids: CASSPGTGVQETQYF. In DNA, the CDR3 is TGTGCCAGCTCACCTGGGACAGGGGTACAAGAGACCCAGTACTTC.

The genes are TRBV6-1 and TRBJ1-5; D call uncertain. This CDR3 comprises 12 residues. V was cut by 5 bases and J by 7 bases, with 9 bases left in between. Germline assignment: CDR1 MNHNS and CDR2 SASEGT. The CDR3 region is CASSPLGQPQHF. The CDR3 DNA follows: TGTGCCAGCAGTCCCCTGGGCCAGCCCCAGCATTTT.

This clone was seen a handful of times. The DNA for the CDR3 is TGTGCCAGCAGTGAATTGGCAGGGGTGAGCTATGGCTACACCTTC. Translated, it gives CASSELAGVSYGYTF. This rearrangement joins TRBV6-1 to TRBJ1-2; tentative D call: TRBD1 (6 bases). With 2 bases removed from V and 4 bases from J, the gap between germline ends came to 14 bases. CDR3 length: 15 amino acids. Germline loops: CDR1 MNHNS, CDR2 SASEGT.

The chain has TRBV4-1 and TRBJ1-6, with 7 bases matching TRBD1. Germline V gene sequence: CDR1 MGHRA, CDR2 YSYEKL. Unmatched junction bases numbered 7, after V lost 0 bases and J lost 2 bases. CDR3 length equals 18 residues. CDR3 nucleotide sequence: TGCGCCAGCAGCCAAGATGGACAGGCCGGAGCCTATAATTCACCCCTCCACTTT. Translation gives CASSQDGQAGAYNSPLHF.

This clone was observed a single time. The V gene is TRBV2, the J gene TRBJ2-1, with 10 nucleotides matching TRBD2. The V segment lost 2 bases and the J segment 9 bases; nucleotides outside the gene matches: 7. The CDR3 has 15 residues. Germline V gives CDR1 SNHLY, CDR2 FYNNEI. The CDR3 region has the DNA TGTGCCAGCAGTGAAAATACTAGCGGGGAAGGTGAGCAGTTCTTC. Its protein product is CASSENTSGEGEQFF.

This chain links TRBV7-8 with TRBJ2-7; D ambiguous. Trimming cost V 2 bases and J 1 base, with 18 bases left between them. The CDR3 totals 17 residues. The V gene's germline CDR1 is SGHVS and CDR2 FQNEAQ. Written as DNA, the CDR3 is TGTGCCAGCAGCTTATCAACCTTCAGAACTCCATCCTACGAGCAGTACTTC. Translating it yields CASSLSTFRTPSYEQYF. Variable domain in full (rest from reference TRBV7-8 and TRBJ2-7): GAGVSQSPRYKVAKRGQDVALRCDPISGHVSLFWYQQALGQGPEFLTYFQNEAQLDKSGLPSDRFFAERPEGSVSTLKIQRTQQEDSAVYLCASSLSTFRTPSYEQYFGPGTRLTVT.

Points on this clone: The junction departs from the called germline gene at one end, perhaps through a read error. The J gene is TRBJ1-2, the V gene TRBV29-1; D gene uncertain. CDR1 is SQVTM, CDR2 ANQGSEA, per germline. The CDR3 extends over 10 amino acids. The CDR3 nucleotides are TGCAGTGTTGGACGGGAGGGCTACACCTTC. Protein: CSVGREGYTF.

V gene TRBV4-3 combines with J gene TRBJ2-7; D unclear. Between the trimmed V and J ends, which lost 1 base and 1 base, there was a span of 8 bases. CDR3 length equals 14 residues. The germline V gene has CDR1 LGHNA and CDR2 YSLEER. CDR3 DNA sequence: TGCGCCAGCAGCCAAGCCTGGGGTTCCTACGAGCAGTACTTC. Its protein product is CASSQAWGSYEQYF.

The rearrangement joins TRBV7-2 to TRBJ1-2; no firm D call. The CDR3 contains 15 residues. CDR1 is SGHTA and CDR2 is FQGNSA in the germline V gene. The V gene lost 5 bases and the J gene lost 0 bases, with 13 bases spanning the gap. The CDR3 DNA is TGTGCCAGCAGCCCGGACTCTTCGTCTAACTATGGCTACACCTTC. It translates to CASSPDSSSNYGYTF.

V gene TRBV19 combines with J gene TRBJ2-2, with 8 bases lining up with TRBD1. CDR1 and CDR2 from the germline V gene are LNHDA and SQIVND (reference sequence). The V and J ends lost 6 bases and 1 base, in that order; junction bases with no gene match: 7. The CDR3 sequence is 16 residues long. CDR3 in amino acids: CASRTSGTGNTGELFF. For the CDR3, the DNA is TGTGCCAGTAGAACATCCGGGACAGGGAACACCGGGGAGCTGTTTTTT.

The chain is built from TRBV25-1 and TRBJ2-7, with a tentative D call TRBD2 (6 bases). V dropped 3 bases and J dropped 6 bases, with 12 bases sitting between them. The CDR3 is made up of 13 amino acids. Germline lookup yields CDR1 MGHDK and CDR2 SYGVNS. The CDR3 sequence is CASSDGGRVEQYF. The CDR3 DNA follows: TGTGCCAGCAGTGACGGGGGTAGGGTCGAGCAGTACTTC.

In DNA form, the CDR3 reads TGTGCCAGCAGCTTAGGAGGACAGGGGGCCGTCGCCGGGGAGCTGTTTTTT. It encodes CASSLGGQGAVAGELFF. The V and J genes are TRBV7-8 and TRBJ2-2, with TRBD1 matching 11 bases. Germline loops: CDR1 SGHVS, CDR2 FQNEAQ. This CDR3 has 17 amino acids. Trimming cost V 1 base and J 6 bases; bases outside gene matches: 7.

In regard to this clone: Other DNA sequences in this sample translate to the same CDR3. The chain combines TRBV5-1 with TRBJ2-7; 9 bases match TRBD1. V was clipped by 3 bases and J by 3 bases; unmatched bases: 4. This CDR3 region has 14 residues. Per the germline V gene, CDR1 is SGHRS and CDR2 is YFSETQ. The CDR3 is CASSSGQGSYEQYF. The CDR3, as DNA: TGCGCCAGCAGCTCGGGACAGGGAAGCTACGAGCAGTACTTC.

This clone was recorded once. The V call is TRBV5-1, the J call TRBJ1-1; no definite D call. V lost 4 bases, J lost 0 bases, and 7 bases lay in between. The germline V gene encodes CDR1 SGHRS and CDR2 YFSETQ. This CDR3 is 13 amino acids long. This CDR3 reads CASSKVVNTEAFF. CDR3 bases: TGCGCCAGCAGCAAGGTGGTGAACACTGAAGCTTTCTTT.

This clone was seen only a few times. The same CDR3 can be traced to other DNA sequences in this sample. The chain employs TRBV11-2 and TRBJ2-3; D may correspond to TRBD1 or TRBD2 (6 bases each). The CDR3 contains 16 residues. V dropped 0 bases and J dropped 1 base, with 11 bases sitting between them. Germline V CDR1 and CDR2: SGHAT, FQNNGV. The CDR3 here is CASSLEGGAGTDTQYF. The CDR3 DNA reads as TGTGCCAGCAGCTTAGAGGGGGGCGCCGGCACAGATACGCAGTATTTT.

This chain links TRBV9 with TRBJ2-1; D possibly corresponds to TRBD1 (6 bases). The CDR3 is 16 amino acids. Germline CDR1 is SGDLS and CDR2 is YYNGEE. Between the trimmed V and J ends, which lost 5 bases and 1 base, there was a span of 16 bases. DNA for the CDR3: TGTGCCAGCAGACCAACAGGGTCCGGGTCCTACAATGAGCAGTTCTTC. Residues: CASRPTGSGSYNEQFF.

This clone was seen only a few times. This sequence joins TRBV5-1 and TRBJ1-1; 7 bases map to TRBD1. Germline V gives CDR1 SGHRS, CDR2 YFSETQ. This CDR3 spans 14 amino acids. After removal of 0 bases from V and 3 bases from J, the junction contained 2 bases not matched to a gene. The CDR3 loop reads CASSLEGGHTEAFF. The CDR3 DNA follows: TGCGCCAGCAGCTTGGAAGGGGGCCACACTGAAGCTTTCTTT. The full variable domain, rest sourced from reference TRBV5-1 and TRBJ1-1, is KAGVTQTPRYLIKTRGQQVTLSCSPISGHRSVSWYQQTPGQGLQFLFEYFSETQRNKGNFPGRFSGRQFSNSRSEMNVSTLELGDSALYLCASSLEGGHTEAFFGQGTRLTVV.

Here the CDR3 reads CASTGQGNTGELFF. The CDR3, as DNA: TGCGCCAGTACCGGACAGGGGAACACCGGGGAGCTGTTTTTT. The chain uses TRBV5-1 and TRBJ2-2, with 8 bases matching TRBD1. The CDR3 contains 14 residues. J was trimmed by 1 base and V by 8 bases; bases with no gene match: 4. CDR1 and CDR2 from the germline V gene are SGHRS and YFSETQ. The full variable domain, rest sourced from reference TRBV5-1 and TRBJ2-2, is KAGVTQTPRYLIKTRGQQVTLSCSPISGHRSVSWYQQTPGQGLQFLFEYFSETQRNKGNFPGRFSGRQFSNSRSEMNVSTLELGDSALYLCASTGQGNTGELFFGEGSRLTVL.

This clone occurred once. The chain is built from TRBV28 and TRBJ1-5; maybe TRBD1 (5 bases). This CDR3 has 15 residues. Germline V gene data show CDR1 as MDHEN and CDR2 as SYDVKM. V lost 6 bases and J lost 3, with 15 bases in between. CDR3 in amino acids: CASSITGPDNQPQHF. The CDR3 nucleotides are TGTGCCAGCAGCATAACAGGTCCCGACAATCAGCCCCAGCATTTT. The complete variable domain, with remaining parts taken from reference TRBV28 and TRBJ1-5, reads DVKVTQSSRYLVKRTGEKVFLECVQDMDHENMFWYRQDPGLGLRLIYFSYDVKMKEKGDIPEGYSVSREKKERFSLILESASTNQTSMYLCASSITGPDNQPQHFGDGTRLSIL.

The chain uses TRBV5-4 and TRBJ1-4; D ambiguous. From germline, CDR1 is SGHNT and CDR2 YYREEE (reference sequence). CDR3 length: 15 residues. V was pared by 3 bases and J by 5 bases, with 14 bases between. As DNA, the CDR3 is TGTGCCAGCAGCTCGGCCCGCGAGAAAAATGAAAAACTGTTTTTT. Its protein product is CASSSAREKNEKLFF. The whole variable domain, filled in from reference TRBV5-4 and TRBJ1-4, reads ETGVTQSPTHLIKTRGQQVTLRCSSQSGHNTVSWYQQALGQGPQFIFQYYREEENGRGNFPPRFSGLQFPNYSSELNVNALELDDSALYLCASSSAREKNEKLFFGSGTQLSVL.

The chain's CDR3 is CSVEPDPNYGYTF. As DNA, the CDR3 is TGCAGCGTTGAACCCGACCCTAACTATGGCTACACCTTC. This chain uses TRBV29-1 with TRBJ1-2; D ambiguous. V was pared by 2 bases and J by 0 bases, with 7 bases between. This CDR3 region has 13 residues. Germline assignment: CDR1 SQVTM and CDR2 ANQGSEA. Looking up the rest from reference TRBV29-1 and TRBJ1-2 gives the full variable domain: SAVISQKPSRDICQRGTSLTIQCQVDSQVTMMFWYRQQPGQSLTLIATANQGSEATYESGFVIDKFPISRPNLTFSTLTVSNMSPEDSSIYLCSVEPDPNYGYTFGSGTRLTVV.

Note on this clone: Other nucleotide sequences from this sample produce the same CDR3. This rearrangement joins TRBV6-5 to TRBJ1-2, with 10 bases lining up with TRBD1. The ends lost 3 bases at V and 2 bases at J; junction bases unmatched: 3. The CDR3 totals 15 residues. Per the germline V gene, CDR1 is MNHEY and CDR2 is SVGAGI. The CDR3 sequence is CASSYRDRGNYGYTF. In nucleotides, the CDR3 is TGTGCCAGCAGTTATCGGGACAGGGGAAACTATGGCTACACCTTC.

The chain employs TRBV30 and TRBJ1-6, with TRBD1 matching 8 bases. Germline-derived CDR1 and CDR2 are GTSNPN and SVGIG (reference sequence). J lost 0 bases, V lost 3 bases, and 10 bases had no gene match. The CDR3 has 18 residues. The CDR3 reads CAWRRQGIVSSYNSPLHF. In nucleotides, the CDR3 is TGTGCCTGGAGGCGACAGGGGATCGTTAGCTCCTATAATTCACCCCTCCACTTT.

The chain couples TRBV12-5 to TRBJ2-7; the match to TRBD1 covers 10 bases. Germline V lookup: CDR1 LGHNT, CDR2 FRNRAP. The CDR3 length is 17 residues. J lost 2 bases, V lost 0 bases, and 7 bases had no gene match. This CDR3 reads CASGLVLGQGNTYEQYF. As DNA, the CDR3 is TGTGCTAGTGGTTTGGTACTGGGACAGGGGAACACCTACGAGCAGTACTTC. The whole variable domain, remainder taken from reference TRBV12-5 and TRBJ2-7, is DARVTQTPRHKVTEMGQEVTMRCQPILGHNTVFWYRQTMMQGLELLAYFRNRAPLDDSGMPKDRFSAEMPDATLATLKIQPSEPRDSAVYFCASGLVLGQGNTYEQYFGPGTRLTVT.

The chain employs TRBV5-6 and TRBJ1-6; unclear D gene. From germline, CDR1 is SGHDT and CDR2 YYEEEE. The CDR3 extends over 12 amino acids. The ends were cut back, 4 bases at V and 7 bases at J, with 6 bases in the middle. CDR3 sequence reads: CASSLYNSPLHF. The CDR3 DNA reads as TGTGCCAGCAGCCTCTACAATTCACCCCTCCACTTT.